The present TCR beta chain was sequenced within a study of cytomegalovirus exposure and HLA in healthy donors. Overall study findings and caveats: Presence/absence comparisons presumed near-even sequencing depth among donors. According to an earlier analysis, most TCR beta V segments yielded productive rearrangements about 87% or about 30% of the time.

At sampling all donors were nominally healthy, likely with unrecorded immune exposures. Use of 60 Vbeta and 13 Jbeta primers characterized the PCR. Sequenced by immunoSEQ multiplex PCR; TCRdb stores in-frame clones only, minus some. The data show 200,000 or so clones, 80% to 85% seen once. Details on this clone: No antigen is known for it.

Germline V lookup: CDR1 LNHDA, CDR2 SQIVND (reference sequence). This CDR3 comprises 15 residues. Trimming cost V 7 bases and J 2 bases; bases outside gene matches: 7. This chain joins TRBV19 and TRBJ2-3; 9 nucleotides align to TRBD1. This TCR was sampled from a man aged 35-49 years in good health and CMV-seropositive. Sequenced material: PBMCs. The CDR3 DNA follows: TGTGCCAGTACGGTTGGGACAGGGAACACAGATACGCAGTATTTT. Protein: CASTVGTGNTDTQYF.